This T cell receptor (beta chain) is from a study of cytomegalovirus exposure and HLA in healthy donors. About this clone: Its antigen is unidentified. In the same sample, other DNA sequences code for this CDR3.

Amplification used 60 Vbeta primers and 13 Jbeta primers. Data came from immunoSEQ multiplex PCR; TCRdb stores just in-frame clones and leaves some out. Among about 150,000 clones listed, about two thirds were seen once. Notes on the study in general: A few chains tied to CMV proved CMV antigen-specific in vitro. Further analysis was carried out later, and it showed several of the most significant clusters appearing linked to common viral pathogens. In a later analysis, a genetic analysis reported fewer productive-TCR N-insertions in an Asian-associated ancestry cluster than the cohort average. The classifier reportedly diagnosed cytomegalovirus status with high specificity and sensitivity.

Per the germline V gene, CDR1 is SQVTM and CDR2 is ANQGSEA. V lost 6 bases and J lost 6; bases outside the gene matches: 0. The CDR3 loop spans 12 amino acids. This TCR was sampled from a man aged 60 to 69 in good health and CMV-seronegative. The rearrangement links TRBV29-1 to TRBJ2-1, with 12 bases lining up with TRBD2. The sequencing sample was made of PBMCs. For the CDR3, the DNA is TGCAGCGTGACTAGCGGGAGCAATGAGCAGTTCTTC. Its protein is CSVTSGSNEQFF.